This TCR beta chain was recovered during a study of lymphopenia after photon versus proton radiotherapy. Overall study results and limits: Authors raise, but do not show, better survival with proton therapy. After the lymphocyte nadir, photon-treated repertoires showed oligoclonal expansion, especially of CD8+ Temra cells.

The repertoire was sequenced with immunoSEQ multiplex PCR; TCRdb's copy has only in-frame clones and lacks some. The sample yields fewer than 35,000 clones, roughly 89% seen once. Note on this clone: The antigen remains unidentified.

The V and J ends lost 8 bases and 1 base respectively, with 12 bases between them. This CDR3 comprises 14 residues. Germline V gene sequence: CDR1 SNHLY, CDR2 FYNNEI. The sequencing here drew on peripheral blood, taken from a patient treated with proton-based radiotherapy. The receptor comes from a woman between 65 and 79 years old with pancreatic cancer. Some clones in this sample may be carry-over from other donors' samples. This rearrangement joins TRBV2 to TRBJ2-1; the D is unclear. CDR3 residues: CASCLVGSYNEQFF. The CDR3 nucleotides are TGTGCCAGCTGTCTGGTAGGGTCCTACAATGAGCAGTTCTTC.